Listed below are T cell receptor beta chains from one sample, sequenced in a study of blood T cell repertoires in COVID-19. Generated by immunoSEQ multiplex PCR, the TCRdb table keeps only in-frame clones and is missing some. The repertoire consists of some 75,000 clones, with 65% to 80% occurring once and the leading ten covering around 21%. The specimen sequenced was peripheral blood. The receptor set was obtained from an elderly woman with active or convalescent COVID-19. Each CDR3 is given with its conserved first and last residue. D genes are given only for firm matches. Size values are once, few and many counts, or a class for expanded clones, and some rows have none.

cdr3_length	v_call	d_call	j_call	clone_size	cdr3_nt	cdr3_aa
16	TRBV3-1/TRBV3-2	TRBD1	TRBJ2-7	few	TGTGCCAGCAGCCAAGCCCGGCAGGGGGCGACCCACGAGCAGTACTTC	CASSQARQGATHEQYF
14	TRBV6-6	TRBD2	TRBJ2-5	-	TGTGCCAGCACCAGAGGGACTAGCGTACAGACCCAGTACTTC	CASTRGTSVQTQYF
15	TRBV19	-	TRBJ1-6	-	TGTGCCAGTAGTATAGATTACAGGGTGAATTCACCCCTCCACTTT	CASSIDYRVNSPLHF
13	TRBV12-3/TRBV12-4	-	TRBJ1-4	-	TGTGCCAGCAGTTTGTTCCAGAATGAAAAACTGTTTTTT	CASSLFQNEKLFF
16	TRBV3-1/TRBV3-2	-	TRBJ1-5	-	TGTGCCAGCAGCCAAAGGATCGGGGGGGATAATCAGCCCCAGCATTTT	CASSQRIGGDNQPQHF
13	TRBV27	TRBD1	TRBJ2-7	-	TGTGCCAGCAGCTGGACAGGGGGACGGGAGCAGTACTTC	CASSWTGGREQYF
14	TRBV18	TRBD1	TRBJ1-2	-	TGTGCCAGCTCACGCCCGGACAGGGAATATGGCTACACCTTC	CASSRPDREYGYTF
15	TRBV7-8	-	TRBJ2-1	-	TGTGCCAGCAGCCGAGTGCAGGGCGGTAACAATGAGCAGTTCTTC	CASSRVQGGNNEQFF
15	TRBV5-1	TRBD1	TRBJ2-7	-	TGCGCCAGCAGCTTCCTGACAGGGGGAACGGGCGAGCAGTACTTC	CASSFLTGGTGEQYF
11	TRBV6-5	-	TRBJ2-7	-	TGTGCCAGCAGATCCCTCTACGAGCAGTACTTC	CASRSLYEQYF
18	TRBV4-1	TRBD1	TRBJ1-2	many	TGCGCCAGCAGCCTCCGGGACAGCGCTAGGCCGGGGGAGTGTGGCTACACCTTC	CASSLRDSARPGECGYTF
14	TRBV7-8	TRBD2	TRBJ2-7	once	TGTGCCAGCAGCCGACTAGCGAGCTCCTACGAGCAGTACTTC	CASSRLASSYEQYF
15	TRBV19	TRBD1	TRBJ1-2	-	TGTGCCAGTACCCCAGGACAGGGGGGAAGCTATGGCTACACCTTC	CASTPGQGGSYGYTF
14	TRBV5-1	-	TRBJ1-5	-	TGCGCCAGCAGCTTGGAGGGAGGCAATCAGCCCCAGCATTTT	CASSLEGGNQPQHF
15	TRBV4-3	TRBD1	TRBJ1-1	-	TGCGCCAGCAGCCCCCGGTGGGACAGGGACACTGAAGCTTTCTTT	CASSPRWDRDTEAFF
15	TRBV9	-	TRBJ1-4	once	TGTGCCAGCAGCGCCCACAGTGCAACTAATGAAAAACTGTTTTTT	CASSAHSATNEKLFF
15	TRBV25-1	-	TRBJ2-3	-	TGTGCCAGCAGTGTCCCAGGCCCAAGCACAGATACGCAGTATTTT	CASSVPGPSTDTQYF
13	TRBV19	-	TRBJ1-1	-	TGTGCCAGTAGTGGGCAGGGGAACACTGAAGCTTTCTTT	CASSGQGNTEAFF
16	TRBV19	-	TRBJ1-5	-	TGTGCCAGTAGTAAAACAGGTCAGCATAGCAATCAGCCCCAGCATTTT	CASSKTGQHSNQPQHF
14	TRBV30	TRBD2	TRBJ2-7	few	TGTGCCTGGAGTGTAGGCGGGAGCTCCTACGAGCAGTACTTC	CAWSVGGSSYEQYF